The entry below gives a single T cell receptor (beta chain) sequence along with its context. Its antigen is unidentified. The data were produced by immunoSEQ multiplex PCR, yet TCRdb's version contains in-frame clones alone and is incomplete. Here the sample spans 70,000 or so clones, roughly 85% being singletons. These data come from a study of OX40 agonist ivuxolimab in advanced cancers. About the study: Partial responses were achieved by three patients: one hepatocellular carcinoma, two cutaneous melanoma.

The V and J ends lost 0 bases and 1 base respectively, with 19 bases between them. CDR3 length: 18 residues. The germline gives CDR1 LNHNV, CDR2 YYDKDF (reference sequence). Points from the study as a whole: The expanded peripheral T cells' antigen specificity was not determined.

The starting material was CD4+ or CD8+ T cells sorted from blood, obtained in a trial of the OX40 agonist ivuxolimab. This chain connects TRBV15 to TRBJ2-7; either TRBD1 or TRBD2 may supply D (5 bases each). The origin of this receptor is an adult with an advanced solid tumor such as melanoma, head and neck, liver or kidney cancer. CDR3 region: CATSRDQGPGTRSYEQYF. The CDR3 bases are TGTGCCACCAGCAGAGATCAGGGTCCGGGGACCAGATCCTACGAGCAGTACTTC.